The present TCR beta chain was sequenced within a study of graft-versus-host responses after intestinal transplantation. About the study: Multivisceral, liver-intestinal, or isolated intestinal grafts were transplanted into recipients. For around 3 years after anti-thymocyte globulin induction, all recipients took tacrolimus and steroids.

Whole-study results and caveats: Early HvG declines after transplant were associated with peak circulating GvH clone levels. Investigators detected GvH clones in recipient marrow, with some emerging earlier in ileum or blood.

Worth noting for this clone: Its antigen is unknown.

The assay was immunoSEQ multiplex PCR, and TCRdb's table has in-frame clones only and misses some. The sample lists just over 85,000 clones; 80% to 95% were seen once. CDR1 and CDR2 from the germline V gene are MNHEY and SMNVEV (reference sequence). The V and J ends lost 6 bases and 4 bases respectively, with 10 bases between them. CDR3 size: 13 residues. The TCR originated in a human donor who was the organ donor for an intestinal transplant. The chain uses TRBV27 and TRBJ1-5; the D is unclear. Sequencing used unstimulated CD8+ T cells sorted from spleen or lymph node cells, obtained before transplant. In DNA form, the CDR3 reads TGTGCCAGCAGCCGATTCGGGAATCAGCCCCAGCATTTT. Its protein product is CASSRFGNQPQHF.